This passage covers 15 T cell receptor beta chains from one sample sequenced in a study of human T cells and chemical hapten exposure. The time point denotes: pre-sensitization, week 0. The treatment is: therapeutic diphenylcyclopropenone sensitization with weekly scalp DPC. One entry per CDR3 protein, called by TCRdb with MiXCR from the RACE reads. The sample holds fewer than 300,000 distinct CDR3 sequences, around 7% seen once. The sequencing used whole blood, collected in connection with sensitization to the hapten diphenylcyclopropenone (DPC). These receptors were taken from a man in his late teens or twenties with alopecia areata. Some clones in this sample may be carry-over from other donors' samples.

This clonotype was observed a few times. The genes are TRBV20-1 and TRBJ2-1; 12 nucleotides align to TRBD2. The CDR3 totals 14 residues. The ends lost 3 bases at V and 10 bases at J; junction bases unmatched: 7. From germline, CDR1 is DFQATT and CDR2 SNEGSKA (reference sequence). CDR3 protein: CSASSSGGADEQFF. For the CDR3, the DNA is TGCAGTGCTAGTTCTAGCGGGGGGGCGGACGAGCAGTTCTTC.

This clonotype was seen at least ten times. The chain recombines TRBV29-1 with TRBJ2-3; TRBD1 or TRBD2 may be the D gene (7 bases each). Germline V CDR1 and CDR2: SQVTM, ANQGSEA. With 0 bases removed from V and 2 bases from J, the gap between germline ends came to 15 bases. The CDR3 sequence is 16 residues long. The CDR3 DNA is TGCAGCGTTGAAGATCAGGGGGGGGGCCTCACAGATACGCAGTATTTT. Its translation is CSVEDQGGGLTDTQYF.

This clonotype was observed a few times. This chain connects TRBV24-1 to TRBJ2-1, with a possible D match to TRBD1 (5 bases). This CDR3 has 13 residues. Trimming took off 3 bases at V and 9 bases at J, with 11 bases between the two ends. Germline CDR1 and CDR2: KGHDR and SFDVKD. The chain's CDR3 is CATSDGALVEQFF. The CDR3 DNA is TGTGCCACCAGTGATGGGGCCCTTGTTGAGCAGTTCTTC.

The chain is built from TRBV28 and TRBJ1-5; D is unresolved. The germline CDR1 and CDR2 sequences are MDHEN and SYDVKM. The V end was cut by 6 bases, the J end by 2 bases, with 14 bases between. The CDR3 spans 15 residues. CDR3: CASSDTGEGNQPQHF. The CDR3 DNA is TGTGCCAGCAGCGACACTGGCGAAGGCAATCAGCCCCAGCATTTT. Full variable domain (rest looked up from reference TRBV28 and TRBJ1-5): DVKVTQSSRYLVKRTGEKVFLECVQDMDHENMFWYRQDPGLGLRLIYFSYDVKMKEKGDIPEGYSVSREKKERFSLILESASTNQTSMYLCASSDTGEGNQPQHFGDGTRLSIL.

This clonotype was seen a few times. The rearrangement links TRBV5-1 to TRBJ1-1, with TRBD1 matching 9 bases. The V gene end was trimmed by 3 bases and the J gene end by 6 bases; junction bases not matched to a gene: 9. This CDR3 contains 15 residues. Germline assignment: CDR1 SGHRS and CDR2 YFSETQ. Written as DNA, the CDR3 is TGCGCCAGCAGCTGGGGACAGGGAGGAAGGGCTGAAGCTTTCTTT. This codes for CASSWGQGGRAEAFF.

This clonotype was observed a few times. This chain uses TRBV4-1 with TRBJ1-1; D possibly corresponds to TRBD1 (5 bases). In germline, CDR1 is MGHRA, CDR2 YSYEKL. Trimming removed 2 bases at V and 0 bases at J, with 10 bases between. CDR3 length equals 15 residues. CDR3 DNA: TGCGCCAGCAGCCAACAGGGCAACTTGAACACTGAAGCTTTCTTT. Protein sequence: CASSQQGNLNTEAFF.

This clonotype was counted a few times. This chain joins TRBV25-1 and TRBJ1-2, with unresolved D. This CDR3 is 16 amino acids long. Germline assignment: CDR1 MGHDK and CDR2 SYGVNS. Trimming pared 4 bases from V and 2 bases from J, leaving 17 bases between. CDR3 amino acids: CASSGSGSAGNYGYTF. The CDR3 bases are TGTGCCAGCAGTGGGTCGGGGTCTGCGGGGAACTATGGCTACACCTTC.

This clonotype was seen at least ten times. J is TRBJ2-3 and V is TRBV6-2 or TRBV6-3, with 10 bases lining up with TRBD1. V shed 5 bases and J 4 bases; nucleotides not matched to a gene: 3. Germline V lookup: CDR1 MNHEY, CDR2 SVGEGT. The CDR3 sequence is 14 residues long. The CDR3 reads CASSDDRGPDTQYF. The CDR3, as DNA: TGTGCCAGCAGTGACGACAGGGGGCCAGATACGCAGTATTTT.

The chain uses TRBV9 and TRBJ2-7, with D uncertain. Deletions cut 0 bases from V and 4 bases from J, with 14 bases between. Germline CDR1 SGDLS, CDR2 YYNGEE. The CDR3 loop spans 15 amino acids. The CDR3 bases are TGTGCCAGCAGCGTAGAGTTCGGCGGAAGATACGAGCAGTACTTC. This translates into CASSVEFGGRYEQYF.

The chain's CDR3 is CAISEGQGHTDTQYF. CDR3 DNA sequence: TGTGCCATCAGTGAGGGACAGGGCCACACAGATACGCAGTATTTT. The chain employs TRBV10-3 and TRBJ2-3, with TRBD1 identical over 8 bases. The CDR3 runs 15 residues. V dropped 2 bases and J dropped 2; count of bases not matched to a gene: 3. Germline V CDR1 and CDR2: ENHRY, SYGVKD.

This clonotype has more than one count but fewer than ten. This rearrangement joins TRBV12-3 or TRBV12-4 to TRBJ2-3, with D possibly being TRBD1 (5 bases). The CDR3 loop spans 14 amino acids. Trimming pared 7 bases from V and 0 bases from J, leaving 11 bases between. Written as DNA, the CDR3 is TGTGCCAGCAATACGGACACCAGCACAGATACGCAGTATTTT. It specifies CASNTDTSTDTQYF.

The sample holds a few counts of this clonotype. The chain has TRBV7-9 and TRBJ2-5; unclear D gene. The germline gives CDR1 SEHNR, CDR2 FQNEAQ (reference sequence). The germline V and J ends were trimmed by 2 bases and 0 bases, with 7 bases remaining between them. There are 14 residues in the CDR3. The CDR3 protein is CASSLFRYQETQYF. CDR3 coding DNA: TGTGCCAGCAGCTTATTCCGGTACCAAGAGACCCAGTACTTC.

The V gene is TRBV4-3, the J gene TRBJ1-4; tentatively, D is TRBD1 (5 bases). Germline CDR1 is LGHNA and CDR2 is YSLEER. V lost 0 bases and J 4 bases, leaving 15 bases between the germline ends. The CDR3 runs to 17 residues. CDR3 bases: TGCGCCAGCAGCCAAGAGACGTGGGGGTCAAATAATGAAAAACTGTTTTTT. Amino acids: CASSQETWGSNNEKLFF.

Ten or more counts support this clonotype. The rearrangement joins TRBV28 to TRBJ1-5; 9 nucleotides line up with TRBD1. The CDR3 is 15 amino acids. The V and J ends lost 6 bases and 4 bases, in that order; junction bases with no gene match: 7. Germline V CDR1 and CDR2: MDHEN, SYDVKM. CDR3 protein: CASSRGQGRNQPQHF. The CDR3 DNA follows: TGTGCCAGCAGCCGAGGACAGGGGAGAAATCAGCCCCAGCATTTT.

This clonotype came up many times. V usage is TRBV10-3 and J usage is TRBJ1-1; perhaps TRBD1 as D (6 bases). Between the trimmed V and J ends, which lost 8 bases and 3 bases, there was a span of 13 bases. The CDR3 length is 13 residues. Germline V CDR1 and CDR2: ENHRY, SYGVKD. CDR3 sequence: CAIGNAGDTEAFF. DNA of the CDR3: TGTGCCATCGGGAACGCAGGGGACACTGAAGCTTTCTTT.